The 12 T cell receptor beta chains listed next were all sequenced from one sample in a study of shared clonotypes between healthy human individuals. The data were produced by immunoSEQ multiplex PCR, yet TCRdb's version contains in-frame clones alone and is incomplete. The sample lists some 1 million clones; 60% to 80% were seen once. The sequenced material came from memory CD4+ T cells sorted from blood. Subset denoted: CD45RA-negative fraction. The receptors originated from a man aged 18 to 29 in good health.

As for this clone: Other DNA sequences in this sample translate to the same CDR3. J is TRBJ2-6 and V is TRBV6-5; perhaps D is TRBD1 or TRBD2 (5 bases each). Germline V gene lookup returns CDR1 MNHEY and CDR2 SVGAGI. Trimming took off 6 bases at V and 0 bases at J, with 9 bases between the two ends. CDR3 length equals 15 residues. Here the CDR3 DNA reads TGTGCCAGCAGCCGGGACGGCTCTGGGGCCAACGTCCTGACTTTC. Its translation is CASSRDGSGANVLTF.

The chain employs TRBV5-5 and TRBJ2-7; D not resolved. The V end lost 0 bases, the J end lost 2 bases, and 9 bases lay between the germline ends. Germline CDR1 reads SGHKS; CDR2 reads YYEKEE (reference sequence). The CDR3 totals 14 residues. CDR3: CASSLELGPYEQYF. CDR3 nucleotides: TGTGCCAGCAGCTTGGAGCTAGGGCCCTACGAGCAGTACTTC.

This rearrangement joins TRBV7-9 to TRBJ1-1; 7 positions agree with TRBD1. CDR1 SEHNR and CDR2 FQNEAQ come from the germline V gene (reference sequence). The CDR3 is made up of 14 amino acids. V shed 3 bases, J shed 4 bases, and the junction held 5 bases outside the gene matches. This CDR3 reads CASSFSQGVTEAFF. In nucleotides, the CDR3 is TGTGCCAGCAGCTTTAGTCAGGGGGTCACTGAAGCTTTCTTT.

V gene TRBV6-1 combines with J gene TRBJ2-5; TRBD1 matches 7 bases. Germline values: CDR1 MNHNS, CDR2 SASEGT. Trimming at V came to 10 bases and at J to 0 bases, leaving 5 bases not matched to a gene. This CDR3 spans 13 amino acids. In DNA, the CDR3 is TGTGCCATTAGGGGGCGGAACCAAGAGACCCAGTACTTC. It is translated as CAIRGRNQETQYF.

The V and J genes are TRBV6-1 and TRBJ2-7; TRBD2 matches at 8 bases. This CDR3 region has 14 residues. Per the germline V gene, CDR1 is MNHNS and CDR2 is SASEGT. J was trimmed by 0 bases and V by 8 bases; bases with no gene match: 6. As DNA, the CDR3 is TGTGCCAGCGCTACGACTAGCGTCTCCTACGAGCAGTACTTC. It translates to CASATTSVSYEQYF.

This clone appeared once. The J gene is TRBJ2-7, the V gene TRBV5-1; D is perhaps TRBD2 (6 bases). Trimming took off 5 bases at V and 1 base at J, with 13 bases between the two ends. The CDR3 totals 14 residues. Per the germline V gene, CDR1 is SGHRS and CDR2 is YFSETQ. This CDR3 reads CASRWKEGSYEQYF. The CDR3 DNA follows: TGCGCCAGCAGGTGGAAGGAGGGGTCCTACGAGCAGTACTTC.

As for this clone: The same CDR3 is also encoded by other DNA sequences in this sample. V and J are TRBV19 and TRBJ2-3; the match to TRBD2 covers 11 bases. This CDR3 contains 15 residues. V trimming: 4 bases; J trimming: 3 bases; junction bases outside the gene matches: 3. CDR1 is LNHDA and CDR2 is SQIVND in the germline V gene (reference sequence). CDR3 bases: TGTGCCAGTAGTACCCTAGCGGGGGGAACAGATACGCAGTATTTT. It specifies CASSTLAGGTDTQYF.

The rearrangement links TRBV5-8 to TRBJ1-1; the D is unclear. The CDR3 spans 15 residues. With 8 bases removed from V and 2 bases from J, the gap between germline ends came to 19 bases. Germline values: CDR1 SGHTS, CDR2 YDEGEE. The CDR3 is CASTSRRTANTEAFF. The CDR3, as DNA: TGTGCCAGTACCTCGAGGCGCACAGCCAACACTGAAGCTTTCTTT.

In regard to this clone: Other nucleotide sequences in the sample specify the same CDR3. This rearrangement joins TRBV5-1 to TRBJ1-2; the match to TRBD1 covers 8 bases. The V gene end was trimmed by 4 bases and the J gene end by 2 bases; junction bases not matched to a gene: 4. This CDR3 is 14 amino acids long. CDR1 and CDR2 (germline): SGHRS, YFSETQ. The CDR3 nucleotides are TGCGCCAGCAGCGCCGGACAGGGCAACTATGGCTACACCTTC. This encodes CASSAGQGNYGYTF.

V gene TRBV9 combines with J gene TRBJ2-5; D is unresolved. This CDR3 has 14 amino acids. Germline V gene sequence: CDR1 SGDLS, CDR2 YYNGEE. Deletions cut 0 bases from V and 9 bases from J, with 15 bases between. CDR3 residues: CASSVEGTRRAQYF. The CDR3 DNA follows: TGTGCCAGCAGCGTAGAGGGAACACGTCGGGCCCAGTACTTC.

The J gene is TRBJ2-2, the V gene TRBV5-1; possibly TRBD1 or TRBD2 for D (5 bases each). This CDR3 has 14 amino acids. Germline V gives CDR1 SGHRS, CDR2 YFSETQ. Trimming left V 4 bases short and J 4 bases short, with 11 bases between. The CDR3 coding sequence is TGCGCCAGCAGCACTGGGACGGCCACCGGGGAGCTGTTTTTT. This codes for CASSTGTATGELFF.

The V call is TRBV10-2, the J call TRBJ2-2; TRBD2 is a possible D gene (6 bases). Trimming stripped 2 bases from V and 9 bases from J, with 16 bases between. CDR1 and CDR2 (germline): WSHSY, SAAADI. CDR3 length: 15 amino acids. In DNA, the CDR3 is TGCGCCAGCAGTGAGAGGGGTCGGAGGGCTAGGGAGCTGTTTTTT. Encoded protein: CASSERGRRARELFF.